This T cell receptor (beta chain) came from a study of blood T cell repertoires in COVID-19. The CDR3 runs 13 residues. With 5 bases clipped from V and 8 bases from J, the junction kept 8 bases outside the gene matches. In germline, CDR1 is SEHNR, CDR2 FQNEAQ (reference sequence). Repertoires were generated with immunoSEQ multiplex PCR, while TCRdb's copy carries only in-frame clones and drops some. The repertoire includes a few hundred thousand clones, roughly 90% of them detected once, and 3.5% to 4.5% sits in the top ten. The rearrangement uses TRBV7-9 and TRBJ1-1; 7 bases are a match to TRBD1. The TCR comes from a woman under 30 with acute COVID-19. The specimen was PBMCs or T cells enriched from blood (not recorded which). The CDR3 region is CASSPVPDREAFF. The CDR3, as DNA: TGTGCCAGCAGCCCAGTACCGGACAGGGAAGCTTTCTTT.